This T cell receptor beta chain came from a study of a mutant IDH1 vaccine in newly diagnosed glioma. In the study overall: Patients got their first vaccination 4-6 weeks after radiotherapy alone, or with temozolomide cycles. Before enrollment, the patients had been treated with radiotherapy alone, temozolomide alone, or both together. Most of them had received both. Study-wide results and caveats: No link was apparently found between pseudoprogression and changes in top peripheral T cell clonotypes.

The sample's time point: week 11, during vaccination. Vaccine doses each comprised 300 ug of mutant IDH1 20-mer peptide, with topical imiquimod. Those who donated had recent WHO grade 3 or 4 IDH1-mutant, ATRX-lost astrocytomas. This CDR3 spans 14 amino acids. Trimming pared 0 bases from V and 4 bases from J, leaving 8 bases between. Germline V lookup: CDR1 SGHRS, CDR2 YFSETQ. As for this clone: Its antigen is not known.

Method: immunoSEQ multiplex PCR; TCRdb's copy keeps in-frame clones and lacks some. Among under 150,000 clones listed, roughly 90% were seen once. The starting material was PBMCs, obtained from a glioma patient whose treatment included an IDH1 peptide vaccine. V gene TRBV5-1 combines with J gene TRBJ1-3, with D possibly being TRBD1 (6 bases). The TCR comes from a woman aged 45-60 years with glioma. This chain's CDR3 is CASSLVTGGNTIYF. DNA for the CDR3: TGCGCCAGCAGCTTGGTTACAGGGGGAAACACCATATATTTT.